This TCR beta chain was recovered during a study of T cell changes during pregnancy in multiple sclerosis. This CDR3 spans 14 amino acids. CDR1 and CDR2 from the germline V gene are LNHDA and SQIVND (reference sequence). V gave up 3 bases and J gave up 6 bases; unmatched junction bases: 4. Clones were sequenced by immunoSEQ multiplex PCR, and TCRdb holds only the in-frame ones, with some missing. The table lists 40,000 to 55,000 clones, about nine tenths of them singletons, with about 4.5% in the top ten. The rearrangement joins TRBV19 to TRBJ1-5; TRBD1 matches 8 bases. Sequenced material: peripheral blood, taken in the second trimester of pregnancy. The source is a female donor in good health, enrolled as a control in a pregnancy study. The CDR3 nucleotides are TGTGCCAGTAGTATGGACAGGGAAGCTCAGCCCCAGCATTTT. This codes for CASSMDREAQPQHF. Full variable domain (missing parts from reference TRBV19 and TRBJ1-5): DGGITQSPKYLFRKEGQNVTLSCEQNLNHDAMYWYRQDPGQGLRLIYYSQIVNDFQKGDIAEGYSVSREKKESFPLTVTSAQKNPTAFYLCASSMDREAQPQHFGDGTRLSIL.